This TCR beta chain was sequenced for a study of blood T cell repertoires in COVID-19. Sequencing used immunoSEQ multiplex PCR; TCRdb keeps in-frame clones, though not all of them. The table shows 120,000 or so clones, with about 74% occurring only once. The sequenced sample consisted of peripheral blood. The sequence derives from a man between 65 and 85 years old with acute or convalescent COVID-19.

The CDR3 is CASSYNTYQPQHF. The CDR3 DNA is TGTGCCAGCAGTTACAACACCTATCAGCCCCAGCATTTT. The chain couples TRBV6-5 to TRBJ1-5, with no clear D. The CDR3 contains 13 residues. Germline V gene lookup returns CDR1 MNHEY and CDR2 SVGAGI. Trimming pared 2 bases from V and 5 bases from J, leaving 7 bases between.